These 20 T cell receptor beta chains came from one sample sequenced in a study of T-cell memory formation after mild COVID-19. MiXCR, run by TCRdb on the 5' RACE reads, gives a single entry per CDR3 protein. The sample carries around 110,000 distinct CDR3 sequences, roughly 12% recorded once. The sequencing input was PBMCs or a T cell subset sorted from them (not recorded which). Receptors originate from an adult woman who had mild COVID-19 (a few samples of this study predate the infection). Cell type and time point are not known.

This clonotype was seen many times. The rearrangement uses TRBV10-2 and TRBJ2-1; 8 bases match TRBD1. The CDR3 has 16 amino acids. Germline values: CDR1 WSHSY, CDR2 SAAADI. V was clipped by 5 bases and J by 3 bases; unmatched bases: 9. The CDR3 protein is CASSRPGGTYYNEQFF. The DNA for the CDR3 is TGCGCCAGCAGTCGTCCAGGGGGCACCTACTACAATGAGCAGTTCTTC.

In its sample, this clonotype was seen a few times. This chain joins TRBV29-1 and TRBJ2-3, with D perhaps matching TRBD1 or TRBD2 (6 bases each). V was cut by 8 bases and J by 0 bases, with 15 bases left in between. This CDR3 contains 14 residues. Germline V CDR1 and CDR2: SQVTM, ANQGSEA. For the CDR3, the DNA is TGCAGCTCCTTAGGAGGGACAAGCACAGATACGCAGTATTTT. Protein sequence: CSSLGGTSTDTQYF.

This clonotype was detected only a few times. The chain is built from TRBV4-1 and TRBJ2-7; 12 bases match TRBD2. This CDR3 comprises 18 residues. J gave up 2 bases and V 1 base, and 9 bases lay outside the gene matches. CDR1 is MGHRA and CDR2 is YSYEKL in the germline V gene. CDR3 loop: CASSQGALAGGYAYEQYF. The CDR3 nucleotides read TGCGCCAGCAGCCAAGGGGCCCTAGCGGGGGGGTACGCCTACGAGCAGTACTTC.

CDR3: CASSIDDSGFYEQYF. The CDR3 DNA follows: TGTGCCAGCAGTATTGATGACTCGGGCTTCTACGAGCAGTACTTC. The chain recombines TRBV9 with TRBJ2-7; D unclear. Germline CDR1 is SGDLS and CDR2 is YYNGEE. The CDR3 extends over 15 amino acids. V shed 5 bases and J shed 3 bases, with 18 bases lying between them.

This clonotype has more than one count but fewer than ten. The rearrangement links TRBV7-8 to TRBJ2-1; possibly TRBD1 or TRBD2 for D (6 bases each). The V end was cut by 7 bases, the J end by 5 bases, with 21 bases between. CDR1 SGHVS and CDR2 FQNEAQ come from the germline V gene. The length of the CDR3 is 16 residues. In nucleotides, the CDR3 is TGTGCCAGCACTAATGGGGGAAGGGGGGAGAACAATGAGCAGTTCTTC. Protein: CASTNGGRGENNEQFF. Full variable domain (missing parts from reference TRBV7-8 and TRBJ2-1): GAGVSQSPRYKVAKRGQDVALRCDPISGHVSLFWYQQALGQGPEFLTYFQNEAQLDKSGLPSDRFFAERPEGSVSTLKIQRTQQEDSAVYLCASTNGGRGENNEQFFGPGTRLTVL.

The genes are TRBV5-1 and TRBJ1-1, with 7 bases fitting TRBD1. J lost 3 bases, V lost 4 bases, and 9 bases had no gene match. The CDR3 sequence is 15 residues long. Germline loops: CDR1 SGHRS, CDR2 YFSETQ. This chain's CDR3 is CASSLLTGLDTEAFF. DNA of the CDR3: TGCGCCAGCAGCCTCCTGACAGGGCTAGACACTGAAGCTTTCTTT.

A few counts support this clonotype. The gene calls are TRBV5-6 and TRBJ2-3; D ambiguous. CDR3 length equals 12 residues. Trimming removed 0 bases from V and 6 bases from J, with 5 bases in between. Looked up from germline, CDR1 is SGHDT and CDR2 is YYEEEE. In DNA, the CDR3 is TGTGCCAGCAGCTTGGTGGGGGATACGCAGTATTTT. Translating gives CASSLVGDTQYF.

This clonotype was picked up a small number of times. The chain employs TRBV12-3 or TRBV12-4 and TRBJ2-5; 8 bases line up with TRBD2. The ends lost 6 bases at V and 1 base at J; junction bases unmatched: 10. This CDR3 region has 16 residues. The CDR3 sequence: CASSNRREGVQETQYF. The CDR3, as DNA: TGTGCCAGCAGCAATCGCCGGGAGGGGGTCCAAGAGACCCAGTACTTC.

CDR3 nucleotides: TGTGCCAGCAGTACAAAGGCAGCGCCAGAGAACACTGAAGCTTTCTTT. It yields the protein CASSTKAAPENTEAFF. The genes are TRBV12-3 or TRBV12-4 and TRBJ1-1; no clear D. V lost 5 bases to trimming and J lost 1 base, with 17 bases between them. This CDR3 region has 16 residues.

The chain couples TRBV5-1 to TRBJ2-1; 8 bases line up with TRBD1. With V trimmed by 5 bases and J by 8 bases, 9 bases remained unmatched. The germline CDR1 and CDR2 sequences are SGHRS and YFSETQ. The CDR3 is 14 residues long. CDR3 DNA sequence: TGCGCCAGCAGGAGGGCCTTGACAGGGGATGAGCAGTTCTTC. Its translation: CASRRALTGDEQFF.

The chain is built from TRBV20-1 and TRBJ2-1, with 15 bases matching TRBD2. The CDR3 loop spans 15 amino acids. Trimming removed 6 bases from V and 7 bases from J; junction bases left unmatched: 7. Germline CDR1 is DFQATT and CDR2 is SNEGSKA (reference sequence). CDR3 coding DNA: TGCAGTGCCAGGACTAGCGGGAGGGCTTTTAATGAGCAGTTCTTC. Its translation: CSARTSGRAFNEQFF.

The chain links TRBV7-9 to TRBJ1-1, with 10 bases lining up with TRBD1. Per the germline V gene, CDR1 is SEHNR and CDR2 is FQNEAQ (reference sequence). The ends lost 5 bases at V and 5 bases at J; junction bases unmatched: 5. The CDR3 length is 14 residues. CDR3 DNA sequence: TGTGCCAGCAGCGGGACAGGGGAGGGTACTGAAGCTTTCTTT. It yields the protein CASSGTGEGTEAFF.

The V and J genes are TRBV5-1 and TRBJ1-1; D not certain. Germline V gives CDR1 SGHRS, CDR2 YFSETQ. V lost 2 bases to trimming and J lost 5 bases, with 10 bases between them. The CDR3 runs 13 residues. CDR3 nucleotide sequence: TGCGCCAGCAGCTTCGGGGTGGGGACTGAAGCTTTCTTT. It codes for CASSFGVGTEAFF.

Worth noting for this clonotype: This sequence may be a read error, since a much larger clone differs from it by one base. As DNA, the CDR3 is TGTGCCAGCAGCTTGGTATGGACGGCCAGACAGGGTGAAGGCTACACCTTC. Translating gives CASSLVWTARQGEGYTF. The rearrangement links TRBV5-5 to TRBJ1-2; TRBD1 aligns across 7 bases. CDR1 and CDR2 (germline): SGHKS, YYEKEE (reference sequence). This CDR3 spans 17 amino acids. After removal of 0 bases from V and 8 bases from J, the junction contained 16 bases not matched to a gene.

In this sample, this clonotype is large. The CDR3 DNA sequence: TGTGCCAGCAGCTTGGAGAAGGGAGTCAACTATGGCTACACCTTC. Translating it yields CASSLEKGVNYGYTF. The chain couples TRBV5-4 to TRBJ1-2; no clear D. The germline gives CDR1 SGHNT, CDR2 YYREEE (reference sequence). The CDR3 runs 15 residues. V lost 0 bases, J lost 2 bases, and 11 bases lay in between.

The chain combines TRBV15 with TRBJ2-3; unclear D gene. V lost 1 base, J lost 3 bases, and 8 bases lay in between. The germline gives CDR1 LNHNV, CDR2 YYDKDF (reference sequence). The CDR3 runs 14 residues. Here the CDR3 DNA reads TGTGCCACCAGCAGAGTTTTGGATACAGATACGCAGTATTTT. Its protein product is CATSRVLDTDTQYF.

In this sample, this clonotype turned up many times. The rearrangement uses TRBV7-6 and TRBJ1-5; D gene ambiguous. The length of the CDR3 is 13 residues. Germline V gene lookup returns CDR1 SGHVS and CDR2 FNYEAQ. V lost 1 base and J lost 5, with 6 bases in between. This CDR3 reads CASSLDTDQPQHF. The CDR3 DNA is TGTGCCAGCAGCTTAGATACGGATCAGCCCCAGCATTTT.

This clonotype was seen at least ten times. This sequence joins TRBV4-3 and TRBJ2-7; D is perhaps TRBD1 (6 bases). The germline gives CDR1 LGHNA, CDR2 YSLEER. The CDR3 length is 15 residues. Trimming pared 2 bases from V and 0 bases from J, leaving 11 bases between. CDR3 in DNA: TGCGCCAGCAGCCAAACAGGGATCCCCTCCTACGAGCAGTACTTC. Translating gives CASSQTGIPSYEQYF.

This clonotype was detected ten times or more. The rearrangement links TRBV5-4 to TRBJ2-7; 15 bases align to TRBD2. Germline trimming cut 5 bases from V and 2 bases from J; bases unmatched to any gene: 8. The CDR3 length is 17 residues. The germline gives CDR1 SGHNT, CDR2 YYREEE (reference sequence). CDR3 coding DNA: TGTGCCAGCAGTCCCGGGACTAGCGGGGGGCTTACCTACGAGCAGTACTTC. Amino acids: CASSPGTSGGLTYEQYF.

The chain joins TRBV4-3 to TRBJ2-6; 7 nucleotides agree with TRBD1. The germline CDR1 and CDR2 sequences are LGHNA and YSLEER. V trimming: 3 bases; J trimming: 0 bases; junction bases outside the gene matches: 5. This CDR3 is built from 17 residues. CDR3 DNA sequence: TGCGCCAGCAGCCATGGGACAGCCCCCTCTGGGGCCAACGTCCTGACTTTC. This encodes CASSHGTAPSGANVLTF.